This T cell receptor beta chain originates from a study of blood T cell repertoires in COVID-19. This CDR3 spans 12 amino acids. Deletions cut 1 base from V and 6 bases from J, with 5 bases between. Germline V gene lookup returns CDR1 SEHNR and CDR2 FQNEAQ (reference sequence). The data were produced by immunoSEQ multiplex PCR, yet TCRdb's version contains in-frame clones alone and is incomplete. Of about 40,000 clones in the sample, 80% to 90% were seen once. The TCR comes from a human donor in a cohort sampled during active COVID-19. The specimen was peripheral blood. The chain combines TRBV7-9 with TRBJ2-3; D remains ambiguous. The CDR3 DNA follows: TGTGCCAGCAGCTTAGTAGCCGATACGCAGTATTTT. Its translation: CASSLVADTQYF.